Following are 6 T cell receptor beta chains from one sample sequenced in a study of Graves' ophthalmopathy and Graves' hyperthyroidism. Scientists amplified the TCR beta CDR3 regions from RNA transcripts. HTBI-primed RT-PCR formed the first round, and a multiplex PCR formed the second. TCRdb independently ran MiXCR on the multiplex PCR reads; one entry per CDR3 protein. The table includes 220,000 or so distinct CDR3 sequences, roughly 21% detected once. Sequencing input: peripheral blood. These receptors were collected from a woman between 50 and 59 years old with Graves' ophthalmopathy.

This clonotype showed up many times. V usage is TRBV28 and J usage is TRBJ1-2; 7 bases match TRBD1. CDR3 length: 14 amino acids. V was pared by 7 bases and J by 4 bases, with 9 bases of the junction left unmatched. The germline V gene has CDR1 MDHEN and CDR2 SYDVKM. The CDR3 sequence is CASTDEDRLYGYTF. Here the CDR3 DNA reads TGTGCCAGCACCGACGAGGACAGGCTCTATGGCTACACCTTC.

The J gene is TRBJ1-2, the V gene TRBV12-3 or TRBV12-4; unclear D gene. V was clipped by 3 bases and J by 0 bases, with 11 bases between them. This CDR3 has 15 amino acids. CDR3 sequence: CASSLIREANYGYTF. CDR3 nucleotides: TGTGCCAGCAGTTTGATAAGGGAAGCTAACTATGGCTACACCTTC.

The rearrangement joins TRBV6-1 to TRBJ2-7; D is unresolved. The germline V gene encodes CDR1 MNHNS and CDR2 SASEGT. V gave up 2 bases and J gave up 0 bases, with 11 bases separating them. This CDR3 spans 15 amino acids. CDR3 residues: CASSENTASSYEQYF. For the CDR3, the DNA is TGTGCCAGCAGTGAAAATACGGCGAGCTCCTACGAGCAGTACTTC.

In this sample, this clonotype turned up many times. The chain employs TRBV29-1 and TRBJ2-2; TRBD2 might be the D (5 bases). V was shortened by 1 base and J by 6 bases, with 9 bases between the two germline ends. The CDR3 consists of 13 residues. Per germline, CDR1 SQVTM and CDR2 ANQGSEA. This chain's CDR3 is CSVEGPGAGELFF. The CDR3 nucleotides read TGCAGCGTTGAAGGGCCCGGGGCCGGGGAGCTGTTTTTT.

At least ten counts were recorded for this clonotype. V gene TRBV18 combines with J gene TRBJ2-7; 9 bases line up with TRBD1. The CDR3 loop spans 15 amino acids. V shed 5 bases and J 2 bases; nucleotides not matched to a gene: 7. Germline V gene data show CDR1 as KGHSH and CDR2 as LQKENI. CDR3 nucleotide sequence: TGTGCCAGCTCAGACAGACAGGGGGGGACCTACGAGCAGTACTTC. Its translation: CASSDRQGGTYEQYF.

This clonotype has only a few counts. As DNA, the CDR3 is TGTGCCAGTAGCTCGCAGGGGACTCAGCCCCAGCATTTT. Translating gives CASSSQGTQPQHF. The V gene is TRBV19, the J gene TRBJ1-5; a weak D match, TRBD1 (6 bases). The CDR3 contains 13 residues. With 6 bases removed from V and 6 bases from J, the gap between germline ends came to 12 bases. Germline CDR1 and CDR2: LNHDA and SQIVND (reference sequence).